The 30 T cell receptor beta chains presented below share a single source sample, sequenced in a study of cytomegalovirus exposure and HLA in healthy donors. Amplification used 60 Vbeta primers and 13 Jbeta primers. Clones were sequenced by immunoSEQ multiplex PCR, and TCRdb holds only the in-frame ones, with some missing. The sample records 90,000 to 120,000 clones, 73% being singletons. Specimen: PBMCs. The receptors originated from a man younger than 40 in good health and CMV-seronegative.

The chain recombines TRBV29-1 with TRBJ2-3; a weak D match, TRBD2 (5 bases). The length of the CDR3 is 13 residues. CDR1 SQVTM and CDR2 ANQGSEA come from the germline V gene. Trimming shortened V by 4 bases and J by 3 bases, and 11 bases separated the two germline ends. CDR3 DNA: TGCAGCGTTGGAGGGTTGGGAACAGATACGCAGTATTTT. Translating gives CSVGGLGTDTQYF.

The chain recombines TRBV14 with TRBJ2-3, with 10 nucleotides matching TRBD2. Germline V gene sequence: CDR1 SGHDN, CDR2 FVKESK. The CDR3 spans 15 residues. Trimming took 1 base from V and 4 from J; bases not matched to a gene: 2. The CDR3 region is CASSQVLAGADTQYF. For the CDR3, the DNA is TGTGCCAGCAGCCAAGTTCTAGCGGGAGCAGATACGCAGTATTTT.

This chain links TRBV7-9 with TRBJ2-2; D is uncertain. The germline V and J ends were trimmed by 9 bases and 5 bases, with 10 bases remaining between them. CDR1 is SEHNR, CDR2 FQNEAQ, per germline (reference sequence). The CDR3 covers 12 residues. CDR3 region: CASSKWTGELFF. The CDR3 DNA follows: TGTGCCAGTAGTAAGTGGACCGGGGAGCTGTTTTTT.

V usage is TRBV6-5 and J usage is TRBJ1-2; D call uncertain. The CDR3 loop spans 11 amino acids. Trimming removed 5 bases from V and 4 bases from J, with 5 bases in between. From germline, CDR1 is MNHEY and CDR2 SVGAGI. CDR3 loop: CASSDTYGYTF. The CDR3 coding sequence is TGTGCCAGCAGTGACACCTATGGCTACACCTTC.

The chain employs TRBV4-2 and TRBJ1-1, with TRBD1 matching 7 bases. The germline CDR1 and CDR2 sequences are LGHNA and YNFKEQ. This CDR3 spans 14 amino acids. V dropped 0 bases and J dropped 8; count of bases not matched to a gene: 6. CDR3 in amino acids: CASSQERQGLEAFF. The CDR3 DNA follows: TGTGCCAGCAGCCAAGAAAGACAGGGTTTGGAAGCTTTCTTT.

The chain uses TRBV19 and TRBJ1-2; 7 nucleotides line up with TRBD1. Germline-derived CDR1 and CDR2 are LNHDA and SQIVND (reference sequence). V was pared by 5 bases and J by 8 bases, with 5 bases of the junction left unmatched. The CDR3 is 12 amino acids. For the CDR3, the DNA is TGTGCCAGTAGTGACAACAGGGGAGGCTACACCTTC. Encoded protein: CASSDNRGGYTF.

The chain is built from TRBV15 and TRBJ2-5; D gene unclear. CDR3 length equals 13 residues. The ends were cut back, 3 bases at V and 0 bases at J, with 5 bases in the middle. The V gene's germline CDR1 is LNHNV and CDR2 YYDKDF (reference sequence). CDR3 protein: CATSRSNQETQYF. The DNA for the CDR3 is TGTGCCACCAGCAGGTCAAACCAAGAGACCCAGTACTTC. Supplemented by reference TRBV15 and TRBJ2-5, the full variable domain reads DAMVIQNPRYQVTQFGKPVTLSCSQTLNHNVMYWYQQKSSQAPKLLFHYYDKDFNNEADTPDNFQSRRPNTSFCFLDIRSPGLGDTAMYLCATSRSNQETQYFGPGTRLLVL.

V gene TRBV9 combines with J gene TRBJ2-7; D might be TRBD1 (7 bases). With 3 bases removed from V and 1 base from J, the gap between germline ends came to 14 bases. The CDR3 length is 15 residues. Germline CDR1 SGDLS, CDR2 YYNGEE. The CDR3 DNA reads TGTGCCAGCAGCGCCGGGGGACAGTCGTCCTACGAGCAGTACTTC. It codes for CASSAGGQSSYEQYF. Based on the CDR3 plus reference TRBV9 and TRBJ2-7, the full variable domain is DSGVTQTPKHLITATGQRVTLRCSPRSGDLSVYWYQQSLDQGLQFLIQYYNGEERAKGNILERFSAQQFPDLHSELNLSSLELGDSALYFCASSAGGQSSYEQYFGPGTRLTVT.

The chain couples TRBV6-1 to TRBJ1-1; D may be TRBD1 (6 bases). The CDR3 extends over 15 amino acids. Trimming left V 1 base short and J 2 bases short, with 11 bases between. CDR1 MNHNS and CDR2 SASEGT come from the germline V gene. The CDR3 DNA reads TGTGCCAGCAGTGAAGTGGGACACCTAAACACTGAAGCTTTCTTT. This translates into CASSEVGHLNTEAFF.

This chain connects TRBV6-1 to TRBJ2-1; 7 positions match TRBD2. The CDR3 length is 14 residues. V was pared by 3 bases and J by 3 bases, with 2 bases of the junction left unmatched. The germline V gene encodes CDR1 MNHNS and CDR2 SASEGT. Here the CDR3 DNA reads TGTGCCAGCAGTGACGGGGGGAGCTACAATGAGCAGTTCTTC. Its protein is CASSDGGSYNEQFF.

The rearrangement joins TRBV30 to TRBJ1-2; possibly TRBD1 for D (6 bases). Trimming removed 6 bases at V and 0 bases at J, with 14 bases between. Germline V gene sequence: CDR1 GTSNPN, CDR2 SVGIG (reference sequence). The CDR3 consists of 14 residues. CDR3 DNA sequence: TGTGCCTGCAAATACAGGGCGGCTAACTATGGCTACACCTTC. It specifies CACKYRAANYGYTF.

In DNA, the CDR3 is TGTGCCAGCAAGGGAGACAGGGCCTTATACCAAGAGACCCAGTACTTC. As protein: CASKGDRALYQETQYF. The chain uses TRBV7-9 and TRBJ2-5; TRBD1 matches 7 bases. Germline values: CDR1 SEHNR, CDR2 FQNEAQ (reference sequence). The CDR3 extends over 16 amino acids. J gave up 0 bases and V 7 bases, and 11 bases lay outside the gene matches.

The gene calls are TRBV7-9 and TRBJ1-3, with 12 bases identical to TRBD1. With 2 bases clipped from V and 6 bases from J, the junction kept 2 bases outside the gene matches. The germline V gene has CDR1 SEHNR and CDR2 FQNEAQ (reference sequence). The CDR3 has 15 amino acids. CDR3 nucleotide sequence: TGTGCCAGCAGCTTACCGGGACAGGGGGCAAACACCATATATTTT. Translated, it gives CASSLPGQGANTIYF.

The chain recombines TRBV19 with TRBJ1-5; perhaps TRBD1 as D (6 bases). The CDR3 runs 17 residues. Trimming removed 4 bases at V and 1 base at J, with 17 bases between. CDR1 and CDR2 from the germline V gene are LNHDA and SQIVND (reference sequence). The CDR3 protein is CASSRGQRPGSNQPQHF. As DNA, the CDR3 is TGTGCCAGTAGTAGGGGACAAAGGCCAGGGAGCAATCAGCCCCAGCATTTT.

This rearrangement joins TRBV5-1 to TRBJ2-5; tentative D call: TRBD2 (6 bases). V was shortened by 0 bases and J by 4 bases, with 13 bases between the two germline ends. The CDR3 is 15 residues long. The germline V gene has CDR1 SGHRS and CDR2 YFSETQ. CDR3 bases: TGCGCCAGCAGCTTGGGGGGGGAAAGAGGAGAGACCCAGTACTTC. It translates to CASSLGGERGETQYF.

The chain uses TRBV5-1 and TRBJ2-1; TRBD1 is a possible D gene (5 bases). CDR3 size: 16 residues. CDR1 and CDR2 from the germline V gene are SGHRS and YFSETQ. V was clipped by 0 bases and J by 2 bases, with 12 bases between them. CDR3 residues: CASSLGPQGTYNEQFF. CDR3 DNA: TGCGCCAGCAGCTTGGGGCCGCAGGGAACCTACAATGAGCAGTTCTTC.

This sequence joins TRBV20-1 and TRBJ1-1, with D hard to call. The CDR3 spans 11 residues. V shed 0 bases and J shed 7 bases, with 6 bases lying between them. CDR1 and CDR2 from the germline V gene are DFQATT and SNEGSKA (reference sequence). The CDR3 sequence: CSARDSYEAFF. The DNA for the CDR3 is TGCAGTGCTAGAGATTCGTATGAAGCTTTCTTT.

This clone was seen many times. The rearrangement joins TRBV28 to TRBJ2-1, with TRBD2 matching 14 bases. This CDR3 spans 16 amino acids. With 5 bases clipped from V and 6 bases from J, the junction kept 6 bases outside the gene matches. Germline V gene sequence: CDR1 MDHEN, CDR2 SYDVKM. This CDR3 is CASSPGTSGRPNEQFF. CDR3 in DNA: TGTGCCAGCAGTCCGGGGACTAGCGGGAGACCCAATGAGCAGTTCTTC.

V is TRBV10-3 and J is TRBJ1-1, with 8 positions matching TRBD1. The CDR3 is made up of 15 amino acids. Germline V CDR1 and CDR2: ENHRY, SYGVKD. J lost 1 base, V lost 3 bases, and 4 bases had no gene match. The CDR3 sequence: CAISEDRGKNTEAFF. The CDR3 nucleotides are TGTGCCATCAGTGAAGACAGGGGAAAGAACACTGAAGCTTTCTTT.

The chain employs TRBV18 and TRBJ2-7, with 12 bases fitting TRBD1. Germline CDR1 is KGHSH and CDR2 is LQKENI. Trimming cost V 3 bases and J 3 bases; bases outside gene matches: 3. The CDR3 covers 15 residues. The CDR3 loop is CASSPGTGGVYEQYF. The CDR3 coding sequence is TGTGCCAGCTCACCCGGGACAGGGGGCGTCTACGAGCAGTACTTC.

The chain employs TRBV2 and TRBJ1-2; perhaps TRBD1 as D (6 bases). Trimming stripped 4 bases from V and 8 bases from J, with 11 bases between. Germline V gene data show CDR1 as SNHLY and CDR2 as FYNNEI. The CDR3 consists of 12 residues. The CDR3 DNA follows: TGTGCCAGCAGTGGGGAAGGGGGAGGCTACACCTTC. Residues: CASSGEGGGYTF.

The CDR3 region has the DNA TGTGCCAGCAGCTTTGGTGACAGGGGACATGGCTACACCTTC. It yields the protein CASSFGDRGHGYTF. V usage is TRBV7-9 and J usage is TRBJ1-2; 8 bases fit TRBD1. V gave up 3 bases and J gave up 6 bases; unmatched junction bases: 6. Germline V lookup: CDR1 SEHNR, CDR2 FQNEAQ (reference sequence). The CDR3 covers 14 residues.

This chain connects TRBV28 to TRBJ2-7; maybe TRBD2 (5 bases). The CDR3 loop spans 13 amino acids. Trimming stripped 5 bases from V and 2 bases from J, with 10 bases between. Germline V gives CDR1 MDHEN, CDR2 SYDVKM. The CDR3 loop reads CASSPAGPYEQYF. CDR3 DNA: TGTGCCAGCAGTCCCGCGGGCCCCTACGAGCAGTACTTC.

The chain links TRBV19 to TRBJ2-5; possibly TRBD1 for D (6 bases). The CDR3 extends over 16 amino acids. Trimming pared 4 bases from V and 2 bases from J, leaving 17 bases between. The germline V gene encodes CDR1 LNHDA and CDR2 SQIVND (reference sequence). The CDR3 protein is CASSKVTGASQETQYF. DNA for the CDR3: TGTGCCAGTAGTAAGGTGACAGGAGCCTCGCAAGAGACCCAGTACTTC.

The chain couples TRBV28 to TRBJ2-7; TRBD2 aligns across 10 bases. Trimming took 3 bases from V and 4 from J; bases not matched to a gene: 3. Germline V gives CDR1 MDHEN, CDR2 SYDVKM. CDR3 length: 14 amino acids. The CDR3 region is CASSFSGGVYEQYF. The CDR3 coding sequence is TGTGCCAGCAGTTTCAGCGGGGGGGTGTACGAGCAGTACTTC.

J is TRBJ1-5 and V is TRBV30; the match to TRBD1 covers 9 bases. Germline CDR1 is GTSNPN and CDR2 is SVGIG (reference sequence). V shed 3 bases, J shed 4 bases, and the junction held 7 bases outside the gene matches. This CDR3 spans 15 amino acids. The CDR3 region has the DNA TGTGCCTGGAGGGGACGGGACAGGGCTAATCAGCCCCAGCATTTT. Its protein product is CAWRGRDRANQPQHF.

In regard to this clone: A junction end diverges from the germline sequence, so it may reflect a read error. The gene calls are TRBV6-5 and TRBJ2-7, with a weak D call TRBD2 (7 bases). The CDR3 runs to 15 residues. CDR1 MNHEY and CDR2 SVGAGI come from the germline V gene. The CDR3 spells CASSYSGGETYEQCF. The CDR3 bases are TGTGCCAGCAGTTACTCAGGGGGGGAGACCTACGAGCAGTGCTTC.

Only one count was recorded for this clone. V usage is TRBV10-1 and J usage is TRBJ1-1; D is unresolved. This CDR3 has 13 amino acids. V was pared by 1 base and J by 5 bases, with 8 bases between. CDR1 and CDR2 from the germline V gene are WNHNN and SYGVQD (reference sequence). CDR3 sequence: CASSELGRTEAFF. The CDR3 nucleotides read TGCGCCAGCAGTGAGTTGGGCCGGACTGAAGCTTTCTTT.

The chain couples TRBV6-5 to TRBJ1-2; D uncertain. CDR1 MNHEY and CDR2 SVGAGI come from the germline V gene. The CDR3 covers 12 residues. Trimming took off 5 bases at V and 6 bases at J, with 10 bases between the two ends. The CDR3 DNA reads TGTGCCAGCAGTGAAAGCGGAGATGGCTACACCTTC. Protein product: CASSESGDGYTF.

This clone was detected only once. CDR3 sequence reads: CASSGVRGRVNEQFF. CDR3 DNA sequence: TGTGCCAGCAGTGGCGTTAGGGGAAGGGTCAATGAGCAGTTCTTC. The rearrangement joins TRBV6-1 to TRBJ2-1; TRBD1 is a possible D gene (5 bases). Germline values: CDR1 MNHNS, CDR2 SASEGT. The CDR3 sequence is 15 residues long. V was shortened by 4 bases and J by 6 bases, with 16 bases between the two germline ends.